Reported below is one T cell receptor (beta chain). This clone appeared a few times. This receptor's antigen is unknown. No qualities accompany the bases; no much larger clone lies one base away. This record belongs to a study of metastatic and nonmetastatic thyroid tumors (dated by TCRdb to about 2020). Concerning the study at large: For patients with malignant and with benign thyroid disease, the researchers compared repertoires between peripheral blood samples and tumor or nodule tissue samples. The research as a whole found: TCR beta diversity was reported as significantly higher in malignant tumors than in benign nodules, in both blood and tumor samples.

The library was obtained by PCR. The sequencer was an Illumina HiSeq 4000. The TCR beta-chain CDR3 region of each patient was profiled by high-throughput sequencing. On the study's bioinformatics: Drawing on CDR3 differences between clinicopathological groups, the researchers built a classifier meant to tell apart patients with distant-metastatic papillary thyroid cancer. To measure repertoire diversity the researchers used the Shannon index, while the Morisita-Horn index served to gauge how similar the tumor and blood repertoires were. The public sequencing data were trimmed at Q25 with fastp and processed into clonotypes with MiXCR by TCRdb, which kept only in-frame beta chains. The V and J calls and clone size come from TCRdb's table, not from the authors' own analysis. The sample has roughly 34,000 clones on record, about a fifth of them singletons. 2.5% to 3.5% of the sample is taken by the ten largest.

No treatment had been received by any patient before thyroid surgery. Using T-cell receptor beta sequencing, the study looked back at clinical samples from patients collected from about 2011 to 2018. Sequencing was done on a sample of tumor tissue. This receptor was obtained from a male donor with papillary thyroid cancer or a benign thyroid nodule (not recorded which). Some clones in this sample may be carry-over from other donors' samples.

The bases are TGTGCCAGCAGGGGGTGGCGTGGCTCCTACGAGCAGTACTTC. Its product reads: CASRGWRGSYEQYF. Recombination connected TRBV2 to TRBJ2-7; no D gene can be assigned with confidence. The CDR1 and CDR2 encoded by the germline V gene are SNHLY and FYNNEI. V loses 6 bases of germline sequence and J loses 0 bases, and the interval between the two ends is 12 bases. The CDR3 holds 14 amino acids from the cysteine to the phenylalanine. Just the 42-base CDR3 DNA is kept, in frame starting at base 1.